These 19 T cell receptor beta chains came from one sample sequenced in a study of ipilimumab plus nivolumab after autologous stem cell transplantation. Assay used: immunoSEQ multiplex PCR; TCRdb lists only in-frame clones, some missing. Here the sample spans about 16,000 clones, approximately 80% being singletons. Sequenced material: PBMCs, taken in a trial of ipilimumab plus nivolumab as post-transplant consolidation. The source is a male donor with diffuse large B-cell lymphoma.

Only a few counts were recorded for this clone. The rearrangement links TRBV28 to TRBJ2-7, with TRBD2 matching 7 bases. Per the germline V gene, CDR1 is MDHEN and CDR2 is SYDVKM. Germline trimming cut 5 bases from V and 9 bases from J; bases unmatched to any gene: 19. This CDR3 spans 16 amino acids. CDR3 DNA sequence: TGTGCCAGCAGTCCTGGGGGGGGACCCCAGGCGGTCGGGCAGTACTTC. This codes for CASSPGGGPQAVGQYF.

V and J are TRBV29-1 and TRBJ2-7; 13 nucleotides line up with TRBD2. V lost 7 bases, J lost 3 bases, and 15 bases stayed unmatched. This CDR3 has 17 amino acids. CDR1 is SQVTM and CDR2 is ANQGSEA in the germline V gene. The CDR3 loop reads CSGSGLAGFGGDYEQYF. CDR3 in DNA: TGCAGCGGATCGGGACTAGCGGGGTTTGGGGGGGACTACGAGCAGTACTTC.

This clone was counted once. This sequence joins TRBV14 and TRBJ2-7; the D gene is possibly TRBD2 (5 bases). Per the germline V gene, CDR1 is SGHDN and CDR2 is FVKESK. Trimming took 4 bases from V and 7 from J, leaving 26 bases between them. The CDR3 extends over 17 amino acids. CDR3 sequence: CASSLMRGQASNYEQYF. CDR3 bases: TGTGCCAGCAGCCTGATGAGAGGGCAGGCGAGTAACTATGAGCAGTACTTC.

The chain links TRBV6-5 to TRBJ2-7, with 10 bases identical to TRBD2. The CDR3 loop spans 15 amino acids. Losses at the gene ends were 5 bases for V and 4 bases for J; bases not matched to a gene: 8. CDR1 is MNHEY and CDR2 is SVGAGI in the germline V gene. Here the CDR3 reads CASSGTSGKLYEQYF. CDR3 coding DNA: TGTGCCAGCAGTGGAACTAGCGGGAAGTTATACGAGCAGTACTTC.

In DNA, the CDR3 is TGTGCCAGCAGGCGTTACAGGGGAGGATTCTACGAGCAGTACTTC. It yields the protein CASRRYRGGFYEQYF. V and J are TRBV11-1 and TRBJ2-7; tentative D call: TRBD1 (7 bases). Germline-derived CDR1 and CDR2 are SGHAT and FQDESV (reference sequence). Trimming removed 6 bases from V and 3 bases from J, with 18 bases in between. CDR3 length: 15 amino acids.

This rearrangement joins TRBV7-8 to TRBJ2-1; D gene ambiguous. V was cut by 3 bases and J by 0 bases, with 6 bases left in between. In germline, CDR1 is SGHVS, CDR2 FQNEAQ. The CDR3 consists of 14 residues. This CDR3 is CASSFGGSYNEQFF. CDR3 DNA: TGTGCCAGCAGCTTCGGCGGCTCCTACAATGAGCAGTTCTTC.

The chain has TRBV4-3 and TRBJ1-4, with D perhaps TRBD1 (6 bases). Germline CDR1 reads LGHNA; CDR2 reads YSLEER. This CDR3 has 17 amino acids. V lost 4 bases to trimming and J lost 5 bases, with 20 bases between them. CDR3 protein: CASSPGGGPGRNEKLFF. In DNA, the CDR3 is TGCGCCAGCAGCCCAGGCGGGGGCCCAGGGAGGAATGAAAAACTGTTTTTT.

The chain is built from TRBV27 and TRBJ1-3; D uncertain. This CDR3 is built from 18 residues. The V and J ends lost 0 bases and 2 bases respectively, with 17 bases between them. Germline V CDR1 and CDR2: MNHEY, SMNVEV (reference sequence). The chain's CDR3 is CASSLSWARSSPGNTIYF. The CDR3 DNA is TGTGCCAGCAGTTTATCGTGGGCCCGATCGTCTCCTGGAAACACCATATATTTT.

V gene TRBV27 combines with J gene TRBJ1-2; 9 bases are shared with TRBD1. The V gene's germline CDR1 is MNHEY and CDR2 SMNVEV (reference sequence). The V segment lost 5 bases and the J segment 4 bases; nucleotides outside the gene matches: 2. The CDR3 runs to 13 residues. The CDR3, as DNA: TGTGCCAGCAGTACGGACAGGGGCTATGGCTACACCTTC. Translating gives CASSTDRGYGYTF.

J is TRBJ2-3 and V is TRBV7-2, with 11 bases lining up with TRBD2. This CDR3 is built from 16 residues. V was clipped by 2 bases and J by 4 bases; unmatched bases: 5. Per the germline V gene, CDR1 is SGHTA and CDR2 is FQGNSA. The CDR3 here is CASSLSLAGGADTQYF. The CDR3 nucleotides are TGTGCCAGCAGCTTAAGTTTAGCGGGGGGGGCAGATACGCAGTATTTT.

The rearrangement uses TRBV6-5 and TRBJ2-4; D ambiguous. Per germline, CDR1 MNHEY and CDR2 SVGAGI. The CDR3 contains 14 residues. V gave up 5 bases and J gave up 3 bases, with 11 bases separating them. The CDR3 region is CASSKPLNKNIQYF. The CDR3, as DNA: TGTGCCAGCAGTAAACCTTTGAACAAAAACATTCAGTACTTC.

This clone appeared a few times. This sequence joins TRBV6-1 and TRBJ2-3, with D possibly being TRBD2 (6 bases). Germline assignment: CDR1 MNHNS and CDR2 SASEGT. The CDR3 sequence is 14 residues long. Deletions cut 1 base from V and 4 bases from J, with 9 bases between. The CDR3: CASSEEGRPDTQYF. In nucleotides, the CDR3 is TGTGCCAGCAGTGAAGAAGGGAGGCCAGATACGCAGTATTTT.

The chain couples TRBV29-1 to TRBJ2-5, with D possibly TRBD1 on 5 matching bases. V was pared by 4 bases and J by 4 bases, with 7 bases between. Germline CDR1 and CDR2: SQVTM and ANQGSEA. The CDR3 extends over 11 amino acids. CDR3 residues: CSVGGGETQYF. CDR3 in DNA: TGCAGCGTTGGGGGCGGAGAGACCCAGTACTTC.

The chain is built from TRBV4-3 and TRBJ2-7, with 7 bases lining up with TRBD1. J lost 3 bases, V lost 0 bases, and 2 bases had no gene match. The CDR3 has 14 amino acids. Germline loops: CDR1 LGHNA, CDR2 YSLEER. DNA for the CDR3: TGCGCCAGCAGCCAAGAGACAGGGTACTACGAGCAGTACTTC. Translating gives CASSQETGYYEQYF.

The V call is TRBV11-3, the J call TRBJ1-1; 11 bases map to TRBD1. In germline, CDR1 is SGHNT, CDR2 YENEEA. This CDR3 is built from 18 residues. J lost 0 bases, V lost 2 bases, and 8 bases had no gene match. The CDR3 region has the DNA TGTGCCAGCAGCTTACCCCTAAGGACAGGGGGCCTGAACACTGAAGCTTTCTTT. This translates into CASSLPLRTGGLNTEAFF.

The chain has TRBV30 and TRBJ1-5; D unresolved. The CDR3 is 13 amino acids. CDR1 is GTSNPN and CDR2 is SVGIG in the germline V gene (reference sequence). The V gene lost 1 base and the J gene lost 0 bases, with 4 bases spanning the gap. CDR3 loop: CAWSEGSNQPQHF. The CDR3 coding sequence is TGTGCCTGGAGTGAGGGTAGCAATCAGCCCCAGCATTTT.

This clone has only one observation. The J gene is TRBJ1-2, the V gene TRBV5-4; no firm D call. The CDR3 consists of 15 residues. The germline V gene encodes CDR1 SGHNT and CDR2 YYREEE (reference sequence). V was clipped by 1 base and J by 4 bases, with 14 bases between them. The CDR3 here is CASSLHPSPSYGYTF. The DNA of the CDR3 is TGTGCCAGCAGCTTGCATCCGAGCCCCTCCTATGGCTACACCTTC.

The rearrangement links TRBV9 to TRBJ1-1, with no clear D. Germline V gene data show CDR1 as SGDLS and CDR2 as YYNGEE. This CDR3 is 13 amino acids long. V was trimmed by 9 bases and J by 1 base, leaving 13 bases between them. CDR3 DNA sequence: TGTGCCACAAGTGGAGACTGGAACACTGAAGCTTTCTTT. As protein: CATSGDWNTEAFF.

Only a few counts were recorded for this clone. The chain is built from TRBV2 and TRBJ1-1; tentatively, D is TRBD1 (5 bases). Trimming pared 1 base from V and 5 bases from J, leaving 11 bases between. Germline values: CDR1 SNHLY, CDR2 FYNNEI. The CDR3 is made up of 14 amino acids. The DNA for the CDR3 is TGTGCCAGCAGTGAAGTGAGGGGATGGACTGAAGCTTTCTTT. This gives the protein CASSEVRGWTEAFF.